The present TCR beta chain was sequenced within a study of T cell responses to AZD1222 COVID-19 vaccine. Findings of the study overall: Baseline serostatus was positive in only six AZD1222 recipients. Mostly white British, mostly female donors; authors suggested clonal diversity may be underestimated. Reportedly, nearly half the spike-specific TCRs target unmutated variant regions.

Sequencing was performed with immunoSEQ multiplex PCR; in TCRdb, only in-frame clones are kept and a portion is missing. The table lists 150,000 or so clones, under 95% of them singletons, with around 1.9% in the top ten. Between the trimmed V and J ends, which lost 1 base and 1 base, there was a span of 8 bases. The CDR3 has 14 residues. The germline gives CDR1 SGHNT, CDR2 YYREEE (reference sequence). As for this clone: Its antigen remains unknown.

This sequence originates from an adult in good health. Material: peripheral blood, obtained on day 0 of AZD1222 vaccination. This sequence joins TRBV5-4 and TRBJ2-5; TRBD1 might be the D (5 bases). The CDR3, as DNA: TGTGCCAGCAGCTTGCAGGGTCCCCAAGAGACCCAGTACTTC. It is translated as CASSLQGPQETQYF.